One and the same sample provided the 3 T cell receptor beta chains below, sequenced in a study of T cell therapy after organ transplantation (dated by TCRdb to the late 2010s). The time point tag for this specimen amounts to: before start of T cell therapy. Their cognate antigens are unknown. Receptor libraries were prepared by the immunoSEQ multiplex PCR assay. TCRdb provides this immuneACCESS table in a form limited to in-frame rearrangements. Some clones are lacking; in checked studies, under half of them reflect an unresolved V gene, and why the rest are absent is not known. The sample table lists 40,000 to 60,000 clones, about 94% of them with a count of one. Over 3% of the sample belongs to the ten largest clones. The sample in question was CD8+ T cells from blood, obtained before autologous CMV-specific T cell therapy. All receptors come from a human patient who had received a solid organ transplant and had CMV disease.

This chain uses TRBV11-3 with TRBJ2-3, with 7 bases fitting TRBD1. Germline CDR1 is SGHNT and CDR2 is YENEEA. CDR3 length: 13 amino acids. V dropped 4 bases and J dropped 4; count of bases not matched to a gene: 2. CDR3 protein: CASSSQGADTQYF. The CDR3 DNA reads as TGTGCCAGCAGCTCGCAGGGGGCAGATACGCAGTATTTT.

CDR3 DNA: TGTGCCAGCAGTATGGGAGTCGGAAACACCATATATTTT. Translating it yields CASSMGVGNTIYF. The V call is TRBV25-1, the J call TRBJ1-3; D remains ambiguous. Germline V gene sequence: CDR1 MGHDK, CDR2 SYGVNS. The CDR3 loop spans 13 amino acids. V was pared by 5 bases and J by 4 bases, with 9 bases between.

The chain combines TRBV4-1 with TRBJ1-2; D is perhaps TRBD1 (6 bases). V was pared by 0 bases and J by 2 bases, with 13 bases between. The germline V gene encodes CDR1 MGHRA and CDR2 YSYEKL. The CDR3 has 16 residues. The CDR3 here is CASSQETGGFNYGYTF. In DNA form, the CDR3 reads TGCGCCAGCAGCCAAGAAACTGGGGGCTTCAACTATGGCTACACCTTC.